The 3 T cell receptor beta chains below were found in one sample sequenced in a study of T cells in Graves' hyperthyroidism and ophthalmopathy. What was amplified from RNA transcripts were TCR beta CDR3 regions. Primed by the HTBI set, a first-round RT-PCR was run on the TCR CDR3. Via MiXCR, TCRdb re-called the multiplex PCR reads, giving one row per CDR3 protein. The profile shows some 490,000 distinct CDR3 sequences, roughly 22% of them singletons. The material sequenced was blood. Receptors were obtained from a woman in her seventies with Graves' ophthalmopathy.

The V gene is TRBV18, the J gene TRBJ2-7; no reliable D call. This CDR3 region has 14 residues. The germline gives CDR1 KGHSH, CDR2 LQKENI. Trimming shortened V by 1 base and J by 0 bases, and 7 bases separated the two germline ends. Here the CDR3 DNA reads TGTGCCAGCTCACCACTGGGCACCTCCTACGAGCAGTACTTC. This sequence encodes CASSPLGTSYEQYF.

This clonotype has ten or more counts. The chain is built from TRBV28 and TRBJ2-7; 7 bases are shared with TRBD1. Trimming at V came to 5 bases and at J to 5 bases, leaving 12 bases not matched to a gene. Looked up from germline, CDR1 is MDHEN and CDR2 is SYDVKM. The CDR3 is 15 residues long. For the CDR3, the DNA is TGTGCCAGCAGTGACCAAGGGGGCAGCATCCACGAGCAGTACTTC. Translation: CASSDQGGSIHEQYF.

This clonotype occurred a few times. The chain joins TRBV18 to TRBJ2-3, with 8 bases aligning to TRBD1. Germline V CDR1 and CDR2: KGHSH, LQKENI. The CDR3 contains 16 residues. V shed 4 bases, J shed 3 bases, and the junction held 9 bases outside the gene matches. The CDR3 sequence: CASSLSPDRATDTQYF. CDR3 nucleotides: TGTGCCAGCTCACTCTCCCCGGACAGGGCAACAGATACGCAGTATTTT.